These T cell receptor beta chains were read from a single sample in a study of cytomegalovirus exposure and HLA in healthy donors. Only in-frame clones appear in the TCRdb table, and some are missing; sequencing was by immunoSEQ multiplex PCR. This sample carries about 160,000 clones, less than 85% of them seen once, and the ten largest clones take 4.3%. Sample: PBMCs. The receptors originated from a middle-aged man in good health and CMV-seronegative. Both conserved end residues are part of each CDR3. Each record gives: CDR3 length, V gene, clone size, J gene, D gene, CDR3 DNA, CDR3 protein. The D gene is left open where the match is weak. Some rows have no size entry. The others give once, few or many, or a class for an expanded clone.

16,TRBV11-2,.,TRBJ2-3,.,TGTGCCAGCAGCTCCGGGACATACAGAACCACAGATACGCAGTATTTT,CASSSGTYRTTDTQYF
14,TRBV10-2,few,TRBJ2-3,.,TGCGCCAGCAGTGAGTCCCCCAGGACAGATACGCAGTATTTT,CASSESPRTDTQYF
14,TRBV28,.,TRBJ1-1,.,TGTGCCAGCGGCGATAAGCGAGTGAACACTGAAGCTTTCTTT,CASGDKRVNTEAFF
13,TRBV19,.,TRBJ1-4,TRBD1,TGTGCCAGTAGTGACAGGGGAGGGGAAAAACTGTTTTTT,CASSDRGGEKLFF
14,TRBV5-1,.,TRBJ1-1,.,TGCGCCAGCAGCACCGAGACACGGAACACTGAAGCTTTCTTT,CASSTETRNTEAFF
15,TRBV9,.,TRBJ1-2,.,TGTGCCAGCAGGGAGGGTGAGGGAGCTAACTATGGCTACACCTTC,CASREGEGANYGYTF
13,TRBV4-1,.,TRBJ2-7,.,TGCGCCAGCAGCCAACCAGGCATCTACGAGCAGTACTTC,CASSQPGIYEQYF
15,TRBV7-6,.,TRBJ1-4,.,TGTGCCAGCAGCTTAGTCGGACGCGGGAGTGAAAAACTGTTTTTT,CASSLVGRGSEKLFF
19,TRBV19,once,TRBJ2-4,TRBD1,TGTGCCAGTAGTAGGGGACAGGGGGATCGGTATCGGGCCAAAAACATTCAGTACTTC,CASSRGQGDRYRAKNIQYF
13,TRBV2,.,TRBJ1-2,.,TGTGCCAGCAGTGAAGACATTCCCTATGGCTACACCTTC,CASSEDIPYGYTF
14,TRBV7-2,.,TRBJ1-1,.,TGTGCCAGCAGCTTATTAGGGGGTTTGACTGAAGCTTTCTTT,CASSLLGGLTEAFF
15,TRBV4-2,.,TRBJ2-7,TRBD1,TGTGCCAGCAGCCCCACGGGACAGGGGGACCACGAGCAGTACTTC,CASSPTGQGDHEQYF
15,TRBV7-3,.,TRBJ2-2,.,TGTGCCAGCAGCTTAACACAGGAGAACACCGGGGAGCTGTTTTTT,CASSLTQENTGELFF
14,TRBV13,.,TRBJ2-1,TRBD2,TGTGCCAGCAAAAAAGCGGGGGTTTACAATGAGCAGTTCTTC,CASKKAGVYNEQFF
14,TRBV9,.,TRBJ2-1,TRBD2,TGTGCCAGCTCACAAGCGGGATCCTACAATGAGCAGTTCTTC,CASSQAGSYNEQFF
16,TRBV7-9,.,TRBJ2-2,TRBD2,TGTGCCAGCAGCTTGGGCGGGGGGGCAGGAACCGGGGAGCTGTTTTTT,CASSLGGGAGTGELFF
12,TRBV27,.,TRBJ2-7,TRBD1,TGTGCCACCCTAACCAACAGGGGCGAGCAGTACTTC,CATLTNRGEQYF
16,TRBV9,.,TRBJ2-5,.,TGTGCCAGCAGCTCCGCGGATAACCCTCTTCAAGAGACCCAGTACTTC,CASSSADNPLQETQYF
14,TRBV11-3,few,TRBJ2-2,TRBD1,TGTGCCAGCAGCCTGGACAGGGTTGGCGGGGAGCTGTTTTTT,CASSLDRVGGELFF
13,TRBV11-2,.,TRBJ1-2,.,TGTGCCAGCAGCTTATCTGGGGGGTCTGGCTACACCTTC,CASSLSGGSGYTF
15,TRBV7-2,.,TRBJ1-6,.,TGTGCCAGCAGCTTAGACAGCAATTATAATTCACCCCTCCACTTT,CASSLDSNYNSPLHF
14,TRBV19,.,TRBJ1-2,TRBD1,TGTGCCAGTAGACGGACAGGAGTTAGTTATGGCTACACCTTC,CASRRTGVSYGYTF
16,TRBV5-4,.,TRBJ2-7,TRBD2,TGTGCCACGAAAAGGACCGGGACTAGCGGGGTATACGAGCAGTACTTC,CATKRTGTSGVYEQYF
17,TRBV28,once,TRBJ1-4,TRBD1,TGTGCCAGCAGTATGACAGGGCAGGGTTTAACTAATGAAAAACTGTTTTTT,CASSMTGQGLTNEKLFF
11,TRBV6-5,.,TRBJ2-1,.,TGTGCCAGCAGGGAGGGAGGTAGGCAGTTCTTC,CASREGGRQFF
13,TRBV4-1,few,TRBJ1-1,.,TGCGCCAGCAGCTTAAGTGGGGGCTTGGCGGCTTTCTTT,CASSLSGGLAAFF
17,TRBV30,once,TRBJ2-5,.,TGTGCCTGGGTGGAGGTCGACCAGCCCCGGTTAATCGAGACCCAGTACTTC,CAWVEVDQPRLIETQYF
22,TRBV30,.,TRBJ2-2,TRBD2,TGTGCCTGGATTCGCTTCCCGGGACTAGCGGGGGGTGGCTCGCTGGACACCGGGGAGCTGTTTTTT,CAWIRFPGLAGGGSLDTGELFF
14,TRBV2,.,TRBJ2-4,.,TGTGCCAGCAGTGAGGGCGGAGGTGGAAACATTCAGTACTTC,CASSEGGGGNIQYF
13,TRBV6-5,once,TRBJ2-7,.,TGTGCCAGTAAAAAATACCCCAGTATTGAGCAGTACTTC,CASKKYPSIEQYF
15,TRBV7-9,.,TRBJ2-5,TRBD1,TGTTCCAGCATCGGTGCACAGGGGTACCAAGAGACCCAGTACTTC,CSSIGAQGYQETQYF
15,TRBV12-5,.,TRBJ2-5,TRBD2,TGTGCTAGTGGCCCCGGGGGGGGTGGCCAAGAGACCCAGTACTTC,CASGPGGGGQETQYF
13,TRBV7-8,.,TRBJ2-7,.,TGTGCCAGCAGCTTAGTTTTAGGGGACGAGCAGTACTTC,CASSLVLGDEQYF
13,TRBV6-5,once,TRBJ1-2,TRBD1,TGTGCCAGCATTAAAGGGGGCCTGGCGGGCTACACCTTC,CASIKGGLAGYTF
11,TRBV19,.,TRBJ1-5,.,TGTGCTTCGGGGGTCAATCAGCCCCAGCATTTT,CASGVNQPQHF
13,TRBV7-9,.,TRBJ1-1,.,TGTGCCAGCAGCACCCCGGGGGGCACTGAAGCTTTCTTT,CASSTPGGTEAFF
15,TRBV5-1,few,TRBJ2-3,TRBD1,TGCGCCAGCAGTCGGGACAGCCTAAGCACAGATACGCAGTATTTT,CASSRDSLSTDTQYF
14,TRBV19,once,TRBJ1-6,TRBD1,TGTGCCAGCAAAGACAGGGCGAATAATTCACCCCTCCACTTT,CASKDRANNSPLHF
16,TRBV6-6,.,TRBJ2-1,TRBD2,TGTGCCAGCAGTTACTCTACTAGCGGGGTTTACAATGAGCAGTTCTTC,CASSYSTSGVYNEQFF
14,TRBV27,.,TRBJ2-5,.,TGTGCCAGCAGCTCGGGATGGCCGAGAGAGACCCAGTACTTC,CASSSGWPRETQYF
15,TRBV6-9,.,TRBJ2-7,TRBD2,TGTGCCAGCAATACGCCCCTAGCGGGTTGTAGAGAGCAGTACTTC,CASNTPLAGCREQYF
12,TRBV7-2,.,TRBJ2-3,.,TGTGCCAGCAGGGGGCTCACAGATACGCAGTATTTT,CASRGLTDTQYF
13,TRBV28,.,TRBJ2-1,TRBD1,TGTGCCAGCAGAGACCCCGGGACAGGGCTTGAGTTCTTC,CASRDPGTGLEFF